This is a list of T cell receptor beta chains from one sample in a study of T cells after posttransplantation cyclophosphamide. Measured with immunoSEQ multiplex PCR; TCRdb has only the in-frame clones, and not every one. The repertoire holds 5,500 to 7,500 clones, with roughly 98% as singletons. The sample consisted of memory CD4+ T cells sorted from PBMCs. All receptors derive from a man aged 35-49 years in good health, CMV-negative, and a related stem cell transplant donor. Each CDR3 is given with its conserved first and last residue. D genes are given only for firm matches. Only part of the rows carry a size: once, few, many, or a class if the clone is expanded.

V	D	J	size	CDR3	DNA
TRBV11-2	TRBD1	TRBJ2-7	-	CASSLVGTGGYEQYF	TGTGCCAGCAGCTTAGTTGGGACAGGGGGCTACGAGCAGTACTTC
TRBV19	TRBD1	TRBJ2-1	-	CASSRQGQGSSYNEQFF	TGTGCCAGTAGTAGACAAGGACAGGGAAGCTCCTACAATGAGCAGTTCTTC
TRBV10-3	-	TRBJ2-3	-	CAIRRGGGSTDTQYF	TGTGCCATCAGGAGGGGGGGCGGCAGCACAGATACGCAGTATTTT
TRBV18	TRBD1	TRBJ1-2	-	CASSLEDRDHSQF	TGTGCCAGCTCACTCGAGGACAGGGACCATTCACAATTC
TRBV5-4	-	TRBJ2-1	-	CASSGQPFDGEQFF	TGTGCCAGCAGCGGGCAACCCTTCGACGGTGAGCAGTTCTTC
TRBV5-1	-	TRBJ2-2	-	CASSLGARTNTGELFF	TGCGCCAGCAGCTTGGGGGCACGAACGAACACCGGGGAGCTGTTTTTT
TRBV2	TRBD2	TRBJ2-3	-	CASRPFVIAGDVDTQYF	TGTGCCAGCAGACCGTTCGTTATAGCGGGAGACGTAGATACGCAGTATTTT
TRBV7-2	TRBD1	TRBJ2-4	-	CASSPSTGLKNIQYF	TGTGCCAGCAGCCCATCGACAGGGCTTAAAAACATTCAGTACTTC
TRBV7-2	-	TRBJ2-5	-	CASSFRTRGKETQYF	TGTGCCAGCAGCTTTAGGACTAGGGGGAAAGAGACCCAGTACTTC
TRBV9	-	TRBJ2-2	-	CASSPPGANTGELFF	TGTGCCAGCAGCCCCCCAGGGGCGAACACCGGGGAGCTGTTTTTT
TRBV12-2	-	TRBJ2-5	-	CASRPAEWGVRETQYF	TGTGCAAGTCGCCCGGCCGAGTGGGGGGTCAGGGAGACCCAGTACTTC
TRBV18	-	TRBJ2-1	-	CASSPPSTRRDEQFF	TGTGCCAGCTCACCACCGAGTACTCGCAGGGATGAGCAGTTCTTC
TRBV18	-	TRBJ2-1	once	CASSAWGQDNEQFF	TGTGCCAGCTCGGCCTGGGGCCAAGACAATGAGCAGTTCTTC
TRBV6-1	-	TRBJ2-2	once	CASSEAFDRELFF	TGTGCCAGCAGTGAAGCCTTCGACAGGGAGCTGTTTTTT